These T cell receptor beta chains were read from a single sample in a study of T cell changes during pregnancy in multiple sclerosis. TCRdb keeps only in-frame clones here, not all; method: immunoSEQ multiplex PCR. The top ten clones hold roughly 1.5% of a sample with about 64,000 clones, over 85% of them seen once. Specimen: peripheral blood, collected in the second trimester of pregnancy. The receptor source for this set is a female donor with multiple sclerosis, enrolled in a pregnancy study. The CDR3 runs from the conserved cysteine through the conserved F or W. The D gene is left open where the match is weak. Clone size, where shown, is once, few, many, or a class for clones that have expanded.

v_call: TRBV7-9
j_call: TRBJ1-1
clone_size: .
d_call: .
cdr3_aa: CASSQDGRGNTEAFF
cdr3_nt: TGTGCCAGCAGCCAAGACGGGCGGGGGAACACTGAAGCTTTCTTT

v_call: TRBV21-1
j_call: TRBJ2-5
clone_size: .
d_call: .
cdr3_aa: CASSKNGRAWETQYF
cdr3_nt: TGTGCCAGCAGCAAAAACGGGAGGGCCTGGGAGACCCAGTACTTC

v_call: TRBV4-2
j_call: TRBJ2-1
clone_size: .
d_call: .
cdr3_aa: CASSQEVKRIYNEQFF
cdr3_nt: TGTGCCAGCAGCCAAGAAGTCAAGCGGATCTACAATGAGCAGTTCTTC

v_call: TRBV7-6
j_call: TRBJ2-1
clone_size: .
d_call: TRBD2
cdr3_aa: CASSDGREQGNEQFF
cdr3_nt: TGTGCCAGCAGCGACGGGCGGGAGCAGGGCAATGAGCAGTTCTTC

v_call: TRBV5-5
j_call: TRBJ2-5
clone_size: .
d_call: TRBD1
cdr3_aa: CASSPLTGLRETQYF
cdr3_nt: TGTGCCAGCAGCCCCTTGACAGGGCTGAGAGAGACCCAGTACTTC

v_call: TRBV5-1
j_call: TRBJ2-3
clone_size: .
d_call: TRBD1
cdr3_aa: CASRATGVTDTQYF
cdr3_nt: TGCGCCAGCAGGGCGACAGGGGTCACAGATACGCAGTATTTT

v_call: TRBV18
j_call: TRBJ1-5
clone_size: .
d_call: .
cdr3_aa: CASSPGRGGQPQHF
cdr3_nt: TGTGCCAGCTCACCAGGCAGGGGCGGTCAGCCCCAGCATTTT

v_call: TRBV7-6
j_call: TRBJ2-7
clone_size: once
d_call: .
cdr3_aa: CASSFGPLGSYEQYF
cdr3_nt: TGTGCCAGCAGCTTCGGTCCTCTAGGCTCCTACGAGCAGTACTTC

v_call: TRBV5-5
j_call: TRBJ2-2
clone_size: .
d_call: .
cdr3_aa: CASSLAIRTQNTGELFF
cdr3_nt: TGTGCCAGCAGCTTGGCTATAAGGACACAGAACACCGGGGAGCTGTTTTTT

v_call: TRBV4-3
j_call: TRBJ1-1
clone_size: .
d_call: .
cdr3_aa: CASSQVVVGSTEAFF
cdr3_nt: TGCGCCAGCAGCCAAGTAGTTGTAGGGAGCACTGAAGCTTTCTTT

v_call: TRBV4-2
j_call: TRBJ1-2
clone_size: .
d_call: .
cdr3_aa: CASSRNPGSYGYTF
cdr3_nt: TGTGCCAGCAGCCGCAATCCGGGAAGCTATGGCTACACCTTC

v_call: TRBV2
j_call: TRBJ2-6
clone_size: once
d_call: TRBD1
cdr3_aa: CASTEGADSGANVLTF
cdr3_nt: TGTGCCAGCACCGAGGGGGCGGACTCTGGGGCCAACGTCCTGACTTTC

v_call: TRBV7-2
j_call: TRBJ2-5
clone_size: .
d_call: .
cdr3_aa: CASSPREETQYF
cdr3_nt: TGTGCCAGCAGCCCCCGGGAGGAGACCCAGTACTTC

v_call: TRBV30
j_call: TRBJ2-5
clone_size: .
d_call: .
cdr3_aa: CAWSPPGETQYF
cdr3_nt: TGTGCCTGGAGCCCTCCGGGGGAGACCCAGTACTTC

v_call: TRBV4-2
j_call: TRBJ1-1
clone_size: .
d_call: TRBD1
cdr3_aa: CASETGQGVRDTEAFF
cdr3_nt: TGTGCCAGCGAGACGGGACAGGGGGTGCGAGACACTGAAGCTTTCTTT

v_call: TRBV28
j_call: TRBJ2-6
clone_size: once
d_call: .
cdr3_aa: CASSRQSSGANVLTF
cdr3_nt: TGTGCCAGCAGTAGACAGAGCTCTGGGGCCAACGTCCTGACTTTC

v_call: TRBV5-1
j_call: TRBJ2-3
clone_size: .
d_call: TRBD2
cdr3_aa: CASSLAAGGTDTQYF
cdr3_nt: TGCGCCAGCAGCTTGGCAGCGGGAGGTACAGATACGCAGTATTTT

v_call: TRBV7-9
j_call: TRBJ1-4
clone_size: .
d_call: TRBD1
cdr3_aa: CASSLGQGDEKLFF
cdr3_nt: TGTGCCAGCAGCTTAGGACAGGGTGATGAAAAACTGTTTTTT

v_call: TRBV7-3
j_call: TRBJ1-1
clone_size: .
d_call: TRBD1
cdr3_aa: CASSLMPRTGLNTEAFF
cdr3_nt: TGTGCCAGCAGCTTAATGCCAAGGACAGGGCTTAACACTGAAGCTTTCTTT

v_call: TRBV25-1
j_call: TRBJ1-1
clone_size: few
d_call: .
cdr3_aa: CASSLNTEAFF
cdr3_nt: TGTGCCAGCAGCCTAAACACTGAAGCTTTCTTT

v_call: TRBV5-4
j_call: TRBJ1-3
clone_size: .
d_call: .
cdr3_aa: CASSLGLQGFGNTIYF
cdr3_nt: TGTGCCAGCAGCTTGGGGCTTCAGGGTTTTGGAAACACCATATATTTT

v_call: TRBV19
j_call: TRBJ1-2
clone_size: once
d_call: .
cdr3_aa: CASSMAGNYGYTF
cdr3_nt: TGTGCCAGTAGTATGGCAGGGAACTATGGCTACACCTTC

v_call: TRBV4-1
j_call: TRBJ2-1
clone_size: .
d_call: TRBD1
cdr3_aa: CASSHSGTDNEQFF
cdr3_nt: TGCGCCAGCAGCCATTCCGGGACAGACAATGAGCAGTTCTTC

v_call: TRBV4-3
j_call: TRBJ2-1
clone_size: .
d_call: .
cdr3_aa: CASSFQGTPSYNEQFF
cdr3_nt: TGCGCCAGCAGCTTCCAAGGGACTCCCTCCTACAATGAGCAGTTCTTC

v_call: TRBV4-3
j_call: TRBJ2-5
clone_size: .
d_call: .
cdr3_aa: CASSTDSEETQYF
cdr3_nt: TGCGCCAGCAGCACGGACAGCGAGGAGACCCAGTACTTC

v_call: TRBV4-1
j_call: TRBJ1-4
clone_size: .
d_call: TRBD1
cdr3_aa: CASSQGDSFATNEKLFF
cdr3_nt: TGCGCCAGCAGCCAGGGGGACAGTTTTGCAACTAATGAAAAACTGTTTTTT

v_call: TRBV7-2
j_call: TRBJ2-7
clone_size: .
d_call: TRBD2
cdr3_aa: CASSLGLAGAREQYF
cdr3_nt: TGTGCCAGCAGCTTAGGACTAGCGGGAGCGAGGGAGCAGTACTTC

v_call: TRBV5-1
j_call: TRBJ2-3
clone_size: .
d_call: TRBD1
cdr3_aa: CASSGQGADTQYF
cdr3_nt: TGCGCCAGCAGCGGACAGGGGGCAGATACGCAGTATTTT

v_call: TRBV5-4
j_call: TRBJ2-1
clone_size: once
d_call: .
cdr3_aa: CASSVAGNLQNEQFF
cdr3_nt: TGTGCCAGCAGCGTGGCGGGAAACCTTCAAAATGAGCAGTTCTTC

v_call: TRBV2
j_call: TRBJ2-5
clone_size: .
d_call: TRBD1
cdr3_aa: CASRDRDQETQYF
cdr3_nt: TGTGCCAGCAGGGACAGGGACCAAGAGACCCAGTACTTC

v_call: TRBV5-1
j_call: TRBJ1-2
clone_size: few
d_call: TRBD1
cdr3_aa: CASSPGQGGGYTF
cdr3_nt: TGCGCCAGCAGCCCTGGACAGGGTGGAGGCTACACCTTC

v_call: TRBV11-2
j_call: TRBJ1-1
clone_size: .
d_call: .
cdr3_aa: CASSPPSRAEAFF
cdr3_nt: TGTGCCAGCAGCCCCCCCTCGAGGGCTGAAGCTTTCTTT

v_call: TRBV15
j_call: TRBJ2-1
clone_size: .
d_call: TRBD2
cdr3_aa: CATSSPPRGLGYNEQFF
cdr3_nt: TGTGCCACCAGCAGTCCCCCCAGGGGACTAGGATACAATGAGCAGTTCTTC

v_call: TRBV13
j_call: TRBJ2-7
clone_size: .
d_call: TRBD2
cdr3_aa: CASSSAGVTYEQYF
cdr3_nt: TGTGCCAGCAGCTCCGCGGGGGTGACCTACGAGCAGTACTTC

v_call: TRBV7-7
j_call: TRBJ2-2
clone_size: .
d_call: TRBD1
cdr3_aa: CASSWTGSGELFF
cdr3_nt: TGTGCCAGCAGCTGGACAGGGTCCGGGGAGCTGTTTTTT

v_call: TRBV27
j_call: TRBJ2-7
clone_size: .
d_call: TRBD2
cdr3_aa: CASSGNSGGPYEQYF
cdr3_nt: TGTGCCAGCAGTGGAAATAGCGGGGGCCCCTACGAGCAGTACTTC

v_call: TRBV7-2
j_call: TRBJ2-7
clone_size: .
d_call: .
cdr3_aa: CASSLDLSSYEQYF
cdr3_nt: TGTGCCAGCAGCCTAGACCTAAGCTCCTACGAGCAGTACTTC

v_call: TRBV7-9
j_call: TRBJ1-1
clone_size: .
d_call: .
cdr3_aa: CASSDGGLNTEAFF
cdr3_nt: TGTGCCAGCAGCGATGGGGGGTTGAACACTGAAGCTTTCTTT

v_call: TRBV11-2
j_call: TRBJ2-1
clone_size: .
d_call: TRBD2
cdr3_aa: CASTRTSGSSQFF
cdr3_nt: TGTGCCAGCACAAGGACTAGCGGGAGTAGTCAGTTCTTC

v_call: TRBV19
j_call: TRBJ2-3
clone_size: few
d_call: TRBD2
cdr3_aa: CASSIRTRTMSTDTQYF
cdr3_nt: TGTGCCAGTAGTATTCGGACTAGAACCATGAGCACAGATACGCAGTATTTT

v_call: TRBV6-4
j_call: TRBJ2-6
clone_size: .
d_call: .
cdr3_aa: CASSDSPGSSSGANVLTF
cdr3_nt: TGTGCCAGCAGTGACTCCCCAGGGTCCTCCTCTGGGGCCAACGTCCTGACTTTC

v_call: TRBV5-1
j_call: TRBJ2-7
clone_size: .
d_call: .
cdr3_aa: CASSPLLGRASYEQYF
cdr3_nt: TGCGCCAGCAGCCCCCTCCTGGGGAGAGCATCCTACGAGCAGTACTTC

v_call: TRBV5-1
j_call: TRBJ2-6
clone_size: .
d_call: .
cdr3_aa: CASSFDTSGANVLTF
cdr3_nt: TGCGCCAGCAGCTTCGACACCTCTGGGGCCAACGTCCTGACTTTC

v_call: TRBV5-1
j_call: TRBJ2-7
clone_size: .
d_call: TRBD1
cdr3_aa: CASSSGQGSYEQYF
cdr3_nt: TGCGCCAGCAGCTCCGGACAGGGATCCTACGAGCAGTACTTC

v_call: TRBV13
j_call: TRBJ1-4
clone_size: .
d_call: TRBD1
cdr3_aa: CASSFGQGGEKLFF
cdr3_nt: TGTGCCAGCAGCTTCGGGCAGGGGGGAGAAAAACTGTTTTTT

v_call: TRBV20-1
j_call: TRBJ1-2
clone_size: .
d_call: TRBD1
cdr3_aa: CSADRVGGYTF
cdr3_nt: TGCAGTGCTGACAGGGTGGGTGGCTACACCTTC

v_call: TRBV7-9
j_call: TRBJ1-1
clone_size: .
d_call: TRBD1
cdr3_aa: CASSPRTGGTTEAFF
cdr3_nt: TGTGCCAGCAGCCCTCGGACAGGAGGTACGACTGAAGCTTTCTTT

v_call: TRBV5-1
j_call: TRBJ2-5
clone_size: .
d_call: .
cdr3_aa: CASSLVPEQETQYF
cdr3_nt: TGCGCCAGCAGCTTGGTCCCGGAGCAAGAGACCCAGTACTTC

v_call: TRBV19
j_call: TRBJ2-2
clone_size: .
d_call: TRBD2
cdr3_aa: CASSSGLAAFTGELFF
cdr3_nt: TGTGCCAGTAGTTCGGGACTAGCGGCCTTCACCGGGGAGCTGTTTTTT

v_call: TRBV25-1
j_call: TRBJ2-2
clone_size: once
d_call: .
cdr3_aa: CASSAGLKNTGELFF
cdr3_nt: TGTGCCAGCAGTGCGGGACTTAAAAACACCGGGGAGCTGTTTTTT

v_call: TRBV7-9
j_call: TRBJ2-3
clone_size: .
d_call: TRBD2
cdr3_aa: CASSTSSGRAQDTQYF
cdr3_nt: TGTGCCAGCAGCACCTCTAGCGGGAGGGCCCAAGATACGCAGTATTTT

v_call: TRBV18
j_call: TRBJ2-1
clone_size: .
d_call: .
cdr3_aa: CASSLPGSREQFF
cdr3_nt: TGTGCCAGCTCACTCCCGGGGTCACGAGAGCAGTTCTTC

v_call: TRBV19
j_call: TRBJ1-1
clone_size: .
d_call: TRBD1
cdr3_aa: CASTIGTGLNTEAFF
cdr3_nt: TGTGCCAGTACCATCGGGACAGGGCTGAACACTGAAGCTTTCTTT

v_call: TRBV27
j_call: TRBJ2-7
clone_size: .
d_call: TRBD1
cdr3_aa: CASSFWDRAYEQYF
cdr3_nt: TGTGCCAGCAGTTTTTGGGACAGAGCCTACGAGCAGTACTTC

v_call: TRBV18
j_call: TRBJ2-7
clone_size: .
d_call: .
cdr3_aa: CASSLNAPGVSYKRGSEQYF
cdr3_nt: TGTGCCAGCTCCCTCAACGCTCCGGGGGTGTCTTATAAGAGGGGAAGCGAGCAGTACTTC

v_call: TRBV28
j_call: TRBJ1-2
clone_size: .
d_call: TRBD1
cdr3_aa: CAPARGFYGYTF
cdr3_nt: TGTGCTCCCGCCAGGGGGTTCTATGGCTACACCTTC

v_call: TRBV2
j_call: TRBJ2-3
clone_size: .
d_call: TRBD2
cdr3_aa: CASIKGAGGAADTQYF
cdr3_nt: TGTGCCAGCATCAAAGGAGCGGGAGGAGCGGCAGATACGCAGTATTTT

v_call: TRBV6-5
j_call: TRBJ2-1
clone_size: .
d_call: TRBD2
cdr3_aa: CASSSSKAGGRNEQFF
cdr3_nt: TGTGCCAGCAGTTCGTCTAAGGCGGGAGGCAGGAATGAGCAGTTCTTC

v_call: TRBV29-1
j_call: TRBJ2-7
clone_size: .
d_call: TRBD1
cdr3_aa: CSAYGTGGKSAHEQYF
cdr3_nt: TGCAGCGCGTATGGGACAGGGGGGAAGAGTGCACACGAGCAGTACTTC